Below are 30 T cell receptor beta chains sequenced from a single sample in a study of T cell repertoires in cytomegalovirus infection. TCRdb independently ran MiXCR on the reads; one entry per CDR3 protein. The sample yields roughly 69,000 distinct CDR3 sequences, more than 25% seen once. The antigens of these receptors remain unknown. The material was CD8+ T cells from cultured PBMCs, obtained from culture after CMV antigen stimulation. These receptors originate from a human donor in good health (CMV status not recorded). Some clones in this sample may be carry-over from other donors' samples.

The chain couples TRBV28 to TRBJ1-3; possible D gene TRBD1, 5 bases. The CDR3 length is 13 residues. CDR1 MDHEN and CDR2 SYDVKM come from the germline V gene. V was clipped by 5 bases and J by 3 bases, with 8 bases between them. In nucleotides, the CDR3 is TGTGCCAGCAGTAGGGGATTTGGAAACACCATATATTTT. Translation: CASSRGFGNTIYF.

The V and J genes are TRBV29-1 and TRBJ2-7; 8 bases align to TRBD2. The V and J ends lost 7 bases and 0 bases, in that order; junction bases with no gene match: 8. Per germline, CDR1 SQVTM and CDR2 ANQGSEA. This CDR3 is 14 amino acids long. The CDR3, as DNA: TGCAGCGCCCTACTAGCGGAAAACTCCTACGAGCAGTACTTC. Translation gives CSALLAENSYEQYF.

This clonotype has a count of ten or more. V gene TRBV4-3 combines with J gene TRBJ2-1; 8 positions agree with TRBD1. Germline CDR1 is LGHNA and CDR2 is YSLEER. After removal of 3 bases from V and 9 bases from J, the junction contained 13 bases not matched to a gene. The CDR3 contains 16 residues. CDR3 DNA: TGCGCCAGCAGCCACCAAAGAACGACAGGGGTCCCTGAGCAGTTCTTC. It codes for CASSHQRTTGVPEQFF.

The gene calls are TRBV27 and TRBJ2-1; a weak D match, TRBD1 (5 bases). The CDR3 spans 15 residues. Looked up from germline, CDR1 is MNHEY and CDR2 is SMNVEV (reference sequence). Between the trimmed V and J ends, which lost 4 bases and 6 bases, there was a span of 16 bases. The CDR3 spells CASSSRQGPGNEQFF. The CDR3 DNA reads TGTGCCAGCAGTTCGCGCCAGGGCCCGGGCAATGAGCAGTTCTTC.

This clonotype was counted only a few times. The gene calls are TRBV27 and TRBJ2-1; D may be TRBD2 (5 bases). CDR3 size: 13 residues. CDR1 is MNHEY and CDR2 is SMNVEV in the germline V gene (reference sequence). Deletions cut 3 bases from V and 5 bases from J, with 8 bases between. The CDR3 is CASSLTTNNEQFF. The CDR3 region has the DNA TGTGCCAGCAGTTTGACTACCAACAATGAGCAGTTCTTC.

This rearrangement joins TRBV10-2 to TRBJ1-1; unclear D gene. Trimming stripped 3 bases from V and 1 base from J, with 6 bases between. CDR1 and CDR2 (germline): WSHSY, SAAADI. The CDR3 sequence is 13 residues long. The CDR3 DNA reads as TGCGCCAGCAGTGACATGGAGAACACTGAAGCTTTCTTT. Protein: CASSDMENTEAFF.

The chain employs TRBV11-2 and TRBJ2-7, with D perhaps matching TRBD1 or TRBD2 (5 bases each). The germline gives CDR1 SGHAT, CDR2 FQNNGV. V was clipped by 0 bases and J by 4 bases, with 19 bases between them. The CDR3 is 17 residues long. DNA for the CDR3: TGTGCCAGCAGCTTAGATGATTGGGCGGGCAGGGTTTACGAGCAGTACTTC. Encoded protein: CASSLDDWAGRVYEQYF. Full variable domain (missing parts from reference TRBV11-2 and TRBJ2-7): EAGVAQSPRYKIIEKRQSVAFWCNPISGHATLYWYQQILGQGPKLLIQFQNNGVVDDSQLPKDRFSAERLKGVDSTLKIQPAKLEDSAVYLCASSLDDWAGRVYEQYFGPGTRLTVT.

The rearrangement joins TRBV11-2 to TRBJ2-1; D not certain. Germline V gene sequence: CDR1 SGHAT, CDR2 FQNNGV. The germline V and J ends were trimmed by 5 bases and 8 bases, with 16 bases remaining between them. This CDR3 comprises 14 residues. The CDR3 loop reads CASSLLTGLDEQFF. The CDR3 nucleotides are TGTGCCAGCAGCCTCCTCACCGGGTTAGATGAGCAGTTCTTC.

The rearrangement links TRBV5-4 to TRBJ2-1, with 7 bases identical to TRBD1. Germline CDR1 and CDR2: SGHNT and YYREEE (reference sequence). This CDR3 spans 16 amino acids. V shed 4 bases, J shed 5 bases, and the junction held 12 bases outside the gene matches. The CDR3 coding sequence is TGTGCCAGCAGCCGTTACGACAGGGACATTGACAATGAGCAGTTCTTC. Its translation is CASSRYDRDIDNEQFF.

With respect to this clonotype: Here the CDR3 omits its conserved ending phenylalanine or tryptophan, so a read error is the likely source. V and J are TRBV7-2 and TRBJ2-7; D might be TRBD2 (7 bases). Looked up from germline, CDR1 is SGHTA and CDR2 is FQGNSA. Trimming removed 5 bases from V and 0 bases from J, with 20 bases in between. The CDR3 is made up of 17 amino acids. The CDR3 DNA follows: TGTGCCAGCAGCCCGCCCGGGGGGCTAGAATTCTCCTACGAGCAGTACCTC. Residues: CASSPPGGLEFSYEQYL.

This clonotype was seen repeatedly, ten times or more. V gene TRBV10-3 combines with J gene TRBJ2-5; 7 nucleotides align to TRBD2. V shed 8 bases and J 0 bases; nucleotides not matched to a gene: 3. This CDR3 region has 13 residues. Per germline, CDR1 ENHRY and CDR2 SYGVKD. In nucleotides, the CDR3 is TGTGCCATCGGCGGGGGAGACCAAGAGACCCAGTACTTC. This gives the protein CAIGGGDQETQYF.

By share, this clonotype ranks as large. The chain links TRBV7-2 to TRBJ2-3, with D maybe TRBD1 (5 bases). The CDR3 sequence is 15 residues long. CDR1 and CDR2 (germline): SGHTA, FQGNSA. V lost 1 base and J lost 1, with 9 bases in between. CDR3 loop: CASSLGQGGTDTQYF. The CDR3 DNA follows: TGTGCCAGCAGCTTAGGGCAGGGTGGCACAGATACGCAGTATTTT.

This clonotype was counted at least ten times. This chain connects TRBV7-9 to TRBJ1-1, with 7 positions matching TRBD1. V gave up 5 bases and J gave up 1 base; unmatched junction bases: 7. This CDR3 is 15 amino acids long. The germline V gene encodes CDR1 SEHNR and CDR2 FQNEAQ (reference sequence). The CDR3 is CASSPTTGKNTEAFF. CDR3 DNA sequence: TGTGCCAGCAGCCCCACGACAGGGAAGAACACTGAAGCTTTCTTT. Filled out from reference TRBV7-9 and TRBJ1-1, the complete variable domain reads DTGVSQNPRHKITKRGQNVTFRCDPISEHNRLYWYRQTLGQGPEFLTYFQNEAQLEKSRLLSDRFSAERPKGSFSTLEIQRTEQGDSAMYLCASSPTTGKNTEAFFGQGTRLTVV.

This clonotype has ten or more counts. V usage is TRBV2 and J usage is TRBJ2-1; 12 bases fit TRBD2. The CDR3 has 15 amino acids. Trimming removed 3 bases from V and 7 bases from J; junction bases left unmatched: 4. Germline V gives CDR1 SNHLY, CDR2 FYNNEI. The CDR3 DNA reads as TGTGCCAGCAGTGAGACTAGCGGGAGTTCGAATGAGCAGTTCTTC. The encoded protein is CASSETSGSSNEQFF.

CDR3 residues: CASSSGLAGGRSANEQFF. The CDR3 bases are TGTGCCAGCAGCTCGGGACTAGCGGGGGGCCGTAGCGCCAATGAGCAGTTCTTC. The chain employs TRBV11-3 and TRBJ2-1; 15 bases align to TRBD2. The germline V gene encodes CDR1 SGHNT and CDR2 YENEEA. The trim removed 4 bases at V and 6 bases at J, leaving 10 bases unmatched. The CDR3 consists of 18 residues.

The chain has TRBV19 and TRBJ1-1; possible D gene TRBD1, 5 bases. The germline V gene encodes CDR1 LNHDA and CDR2 SQIVND (reference sequence). V lost 5 bases and J 3 bases, leaving 13 bases between the germline ends. The CDR3 loop spans 14 amino acids. CDR3 residues: CASSPRGRDTEAFF. In DNA form, the CDR3 reads TGTGCCAGTAGTCCCCGAGGCAGGGACACTGAAGCTTTCTTT.

This clonotype was recorded at least ten times. The V and J genes are TRBV7-8 and TRBJ2-7; D unresolved. The V gene lost 2 bases and the J gene lost 0 bases, with 8 bases spanning the gap. Germline CDR1 reads SGHVS; CDR2 reads FQNEAQ. CDR3 length equals 14 residues. This CDR3 reads CASSLTANSYEQYF. The CDR3 DNA is TGTGCCAGCAGCTTAACAGCGAACTCCTACGAGCAGTACTTC. The complete variable domain, with remaining parts taken from reference TRBV7-8 and TRBJ2-7, reads GAGVSQSPRYKVAKRGQDVALRCDPISGHVSLFWYQQALGQGPEFLTYFQNEAQLDKSGLPSDRFFAERPEGSVSTLKIQRTQQEDSAVYLCASSLTANSYEQYFGPGTRLTVT.

In this sample, this clonotype turned up once. The gene calls are TRBV4-1 and TRBJ2-1, with a tentative D call TRBD2 (5 bases). The germline V gene has CDR1 MGHRA and CDR2 YSYEKL. Trimming cost V 0 bases and J 4 bases, with 10 bases left between them. This CDR3 is built from 15 residues. The CDR3 loop is CASSQDILGYNEQFF. The CDR3 DNA reads as TGCGCCAGCAGCCAAGATATACTAGGGTACAATGAGCAGTTCTTC.

V and J are TRBV19 and TRBJ2-2; D ambiguous. V was shortened by 3 bases and J by 2 bases, with 13 bases between the two germline ends. In germline, CDR1 is LNHDA, CDR2 SQIVND (reference sequence). The CDR3 runs 16 residues. The CDR3 reads CASSIPRDENTGELFF. CDR3 coding DNA: TGTGCCAGTAGTATTCCCAGAGACGAAAACACCGGGGAGCTGTTTTTT.

This clonotype was detected only a few times. Its ends do not fully match the called genes, so a read error is possible. The genes are TRBV20-1 and TRBJ1-1; D remains unclear. This CDR3 region has 10 residues. Germline CDR1 and CDR2: DFQATT and SNEGSKA (reference sequence). This chain's CDR3 is CSARGSEAFF. In nucleotides, the CDR3 is TGCAGTGCAAGAGGCAGTGAAGCTTTCTTT.

This clonotype occurred many times. V gene TRBV7-8 combines with J gene TRBJ1-4; 10 bases are shared with TRBD1. V trimming: 1 base; J trimming: 6 bases; junction bases outside the gene matches: 8. Germline V lookup: CDR1 SGHVS, CDR2 FQNEAQ. The length of the CDR3 is 17 residues. The CDR3 region has the DNA TGTGCCAGCAGCTTAGGGACAGGGGGAGCTTTCGATGAAAAACTGTTTTTT. Translation gives CASSLGTGGAFDEKLFF.

There are many counts of this clonotype. Written as DNA, the CDR3 is TGTGCCAGCAGCTCCGACCTAGAGCAGTACTTC. Amino acid sequence: CASSSDLEQYF. The gene calls are TRBV7-6 and TRBJ2-7, with D unresolved. CDR3 length equals 11 residues. Deletions cut 4 bases from V and 7 bases from J, with 8 bases between. Per the germline V gene, CDR1 is SGHVS and CDR2 is FNYEAQ.

The CDR3 DNA reads TGTGCCAGCAGCGACCCCGACTGGAACACTGAAGCTTTCTTT. This encodes CASSDPDWNTEAFF. This chain links TRBV6-5 with TRBJ1-1, with D hard to call. Germline CDR1 and CDR2: MNHEY and SVGAGI. Trimming left V 6 bases short and J 1 base short, with 12 bases between. CDR3 length: 14 residues.

This chain joins TRBV7-2 and TRBJ2-1, with D possibly being TRBD1 or TRBD2 (5 bases each). Germline V CDR1 and CDR2: SGHTA, FQGNSA. The ends were cut back, 1 base at V and 6 bases at J, with 16 bases in the middle. This CDR3 contains 16 residues. The CDR3 DNA sequence: TGTGCCAGCAGCTTAGGGTGGACACTGGACTCCAATGAGCAGTTCTTC. Its translation: CASSLGWTLDSNEQFF.

This clonotype was counted a few times. J is TRBJ2-5 and V is TRBV27, with TRBD2 matching over 7 bases. Germline lookup yields CDR1 MNHEY and CDR2 SMNVEV (reference sequence). V dropped 5 bases and J dropped 2; count of bases not matched to a gene: 2. The CDR3 contains 13 residues. This chain's CDR3 is CASSRRGQETQYF. For the CDR3, the DNA is TGTGCCAGCAGTAGGCGGGGGCAAGAGACCCAGTACTTC.

The rearrangement links TRBV19 to TRBJ1-5; D perhaps matches TRBD1 (6 bases). Trimming removed 6 bases from V and 0 bases from J, with 18 bases in between. The CDR3 totals 17 residues. CDR1 is LNHDA and CDR2 is SQIVND in the germline V gene (reference sequence). The CDR3 region is CASSLGHLLYSNQPQHF. The CDR3 region has the DNA TGTGCCAGTAGCCTGGGACACCTTCTTTATAGCAATCAGCCCCAGCATTTT.

The chain has TRBV19 and TRBJ2-7; 7 nucleotides align to TRBD2. The CDR3 has 16 amino acids. CDR1 is LNHDA and CDR2 is SQIVND in the germline V gene (reference sequence). V shed 0 bases, J shed 5 bases, and the junction held 10 bases outside the gene matches. The CDR3 DNA is TGTGCCAGTAGTATAGAGACGGCGGGAGTCGAACACGAGCAGTACTTC. Protein: CASSIETAGVEHEQYF.

This sequence joins TRBV13 and TRBJ1-4; 9 bases map to TRBD1. The CDR3 length is 16 residues. V was clipped by 5 bases and J by 7 bases; unmatched bases: 11. Germline V gives CDR1 PRHDT, CDR2 FYEKMQ (reference sequence). Here the CDR3 reads CASSSGQGMMREKLFF. CDR3 bases: TGTGCCAGCAGCAGCGGACAGGGGATGATGCGTGAAAAACTGTTTTTT.

V is TRBV5-3 and J is TRBJ1-5; D is unclear. TRBV5-3 is identified as an open reading frame with a role that is uncertain. This CDR3 comprises 12 residues. Trimming pared 8 bases from V and 3 bases from J, leaving 9 bases between. CDR3 region: CASSQDNQPQHF. As DNA, the CDR3 is TGTGCCAGCAGCCAGGACAATCAGCCCCAGCATTTT.

This clonotype was observed a handful of times. The chain uses TRBV10-3 and TRBJ2-1; 9 nucleotides align to TRBD2. With 1 base clipped from V and 8 bases from J, the junction kept 9 bases outside the gene matches. CDR1 ENHRY and CDR2 SYGVKD come from the germline V gene. CDR3 size: 16 residues. CDR3 in amino acids: CAISELMTSGLHEQFF. DNA of the CDR3: TGTGCCATCAGTGAGTTGATGACTAGCGGCCTACATGAGCAGTTCTTC.